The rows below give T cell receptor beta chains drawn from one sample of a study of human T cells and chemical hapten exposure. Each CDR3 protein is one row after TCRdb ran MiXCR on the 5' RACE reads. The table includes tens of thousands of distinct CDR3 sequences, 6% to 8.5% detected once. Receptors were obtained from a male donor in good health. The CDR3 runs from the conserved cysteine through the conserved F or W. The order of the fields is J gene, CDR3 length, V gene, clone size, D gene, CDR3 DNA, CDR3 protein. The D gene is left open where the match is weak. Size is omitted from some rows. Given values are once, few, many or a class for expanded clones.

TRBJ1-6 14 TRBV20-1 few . TGCAGTGCTGCGGAGCGCTCCTATAATTCACCCCTCCACTTT CSAAERSYNSPLHF
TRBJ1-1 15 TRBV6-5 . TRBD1 TGTGCCAGCAGTTACTCGAAGACAGGGTGGCCTGAAGCTTTCTTT CASSYSKTGWPEAFF
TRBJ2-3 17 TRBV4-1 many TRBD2 TGCGCCAGCAGCCAACGCGGACTAGCGGGAGACACAGATACGCAGTATTTT CASSQRGLAGDTDTQYF
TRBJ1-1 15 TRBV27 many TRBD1 TGTGCCAGCCTGGGGACAGGGGGACCGAACACTGAAGCTTTCTTT CASLGTGGPNTEAFF
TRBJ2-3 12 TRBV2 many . TGTGCCAGCAGGGCTAGCACAGATACGCAGTATTTT CASRASTDTQYF
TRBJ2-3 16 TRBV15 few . TGTGCCACCAGCAGAGAAGGCAGGGAGGGCACAGATACGCAGTATTTT CATSREGREGTDTQYF
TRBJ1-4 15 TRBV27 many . TGTGCCAGCAGTTCCGTGACACCCCGTAATGAAAAACTGTTTTTT CASSSVTPRNEKLFF
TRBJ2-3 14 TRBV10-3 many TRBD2 TGTGCCATCGGAGAGCGGGGTCTCACAGATACGCAGTATTTT CAIGERGLTDTQYF
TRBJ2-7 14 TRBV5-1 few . TGCGCCAGCAGCTTGGACGGATCGTATCCCGAGCAGTACTTC CASSLDGSYPEQYF
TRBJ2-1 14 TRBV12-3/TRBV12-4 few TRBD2 TGTGCCAGCAGTCTTCCGGGGGGGTACAATGAGCAGTTCTTC CASSLPGGYNEQFF
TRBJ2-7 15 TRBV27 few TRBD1 TGTGCCAGCATTCTACGGACAGGGGGAGACTACGAGCAGTACTTC CASILRTGGDYEQYF
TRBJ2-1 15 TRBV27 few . TGTGCCAGCAGTTCCACGGATTCGCGGGTCGATGAGCAGTTCTTC CASSSTDSRVDEQFF